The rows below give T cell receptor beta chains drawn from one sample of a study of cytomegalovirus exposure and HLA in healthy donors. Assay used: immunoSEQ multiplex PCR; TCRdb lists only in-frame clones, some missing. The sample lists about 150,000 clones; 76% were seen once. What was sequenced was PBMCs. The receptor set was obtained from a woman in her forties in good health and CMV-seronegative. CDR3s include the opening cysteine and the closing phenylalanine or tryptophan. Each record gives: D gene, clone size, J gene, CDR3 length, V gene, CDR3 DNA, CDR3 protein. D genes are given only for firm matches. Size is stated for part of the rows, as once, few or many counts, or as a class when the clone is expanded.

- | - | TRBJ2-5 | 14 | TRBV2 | TGTGCCAGCACCGAGTGGGGGCTAGGAGAGACCCAGTACTTC | CASTEWGLGETQYF
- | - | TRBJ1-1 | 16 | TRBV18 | TGTGCCAGCTCACCACGGGGCAGCTTTCTGGATACTGAAGCTTTCTTT | CASSPRGSFLDTEAFF
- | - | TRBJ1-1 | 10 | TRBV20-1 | TGCAGTGCTAGCCACAGTGAAGCTTTCTTT | CSASHSEAFF
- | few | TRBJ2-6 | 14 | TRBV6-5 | TGTGCCAGCACCGAGAACTCTGGGGCCAACGTCCTGACTTTC | CASTENSGANVLTF
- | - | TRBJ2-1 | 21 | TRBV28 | TGTGCCAGCAGTTCTCTTGGAGGGTGGGGATTTCACACTACCAGTATGGATGAGCAGTTCTTC | CASSSLGGWGFHTTSMDEQFF
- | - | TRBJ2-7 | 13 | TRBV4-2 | TGTGCCAGCAGCCAAGGACACCTAAACGAGCAGTACTTC | CASSQGHLNEQYF
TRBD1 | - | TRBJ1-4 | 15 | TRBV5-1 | TGCGCCAGCAGCCCAGGGGGGCAAACTAATGAAAAACTGTTTTTT | CASSPGGQTNEKLFF
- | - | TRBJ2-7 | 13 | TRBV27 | TGTGCCAGCAGTTACCAGGCCACCTACGAGCAGTACTTC | CASSYQATYEQYF
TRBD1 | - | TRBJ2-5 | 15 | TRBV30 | TGTGCCTGGAGTTCGACAGGGGCGCAGGGAGAGACCCAGTACTTC | CAWSSTGAQGETQYF
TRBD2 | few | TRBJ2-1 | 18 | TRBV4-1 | TGCGCCAGCAGCCAAGATAGCGGGACTAGCGGGACCAACAATGAGCAGTTCTTC | CASSQDSGTSGTNNEQFF
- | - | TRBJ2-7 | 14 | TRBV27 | TGTGCCAGCATCCCGGCGGGGTCCCCCTACGAGCAGTACTTC | CASIPAGSPYEQYF
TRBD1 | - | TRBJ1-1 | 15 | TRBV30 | TGTGCCCATAGGGGGCAATTGGCCGGGGACACTGAAGCTTTCTTT | CAHRGQLAGDTEAFF